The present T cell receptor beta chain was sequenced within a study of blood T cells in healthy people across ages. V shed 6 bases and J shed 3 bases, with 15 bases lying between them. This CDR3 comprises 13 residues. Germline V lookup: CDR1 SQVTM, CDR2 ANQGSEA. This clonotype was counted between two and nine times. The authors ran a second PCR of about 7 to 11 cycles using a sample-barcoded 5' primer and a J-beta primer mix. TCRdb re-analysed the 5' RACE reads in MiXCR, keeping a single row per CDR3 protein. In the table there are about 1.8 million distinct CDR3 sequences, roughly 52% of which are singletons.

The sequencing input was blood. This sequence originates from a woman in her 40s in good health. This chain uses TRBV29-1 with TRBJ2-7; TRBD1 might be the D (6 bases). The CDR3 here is CSVQGMKVYEQYF. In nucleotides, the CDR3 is TGCAGCGTACAGGGAATGAAGGTCTACGAGCAGTACTTC.